The 14 T cell receptor beta chains reported below all come from one sample, sequenced in a study of blood T cell repertoires in COVID-19. The protocol was immunoSEQ multiplex PCR, while the TCRdb copy is restricted to in-frame clones and leaves out a portion. This table holds roughly 250,000 clones, about 83% found once. The specimen sequenced was peripheral blood. These receptors originate from a human donor in a cohort sampled during active COVID-19.

The rearrangement joins TRBV11-2 to TRBJ2-7; D gene uncertain. Germline CDR1 reads SGHAT; CDR2 reads FQNNGV. The CDR3 length is 15 residues. The V end was cut by 7 bases, the J end by 3 bases, with 19 bases between. The CDR3 DNA reads as TGTGCCAGCACCCTTTTTCCGCAGGCCGTCTACGAGCAGTACTTC. It specifies CASTLFPQAVYEQYF. The variable domain in full, with the rest retrieved from reference TRBV11-2 and TRBJ2-7, is EAGVAQSPRYKIIEKRQSVAFWCNPISGHATLYWYQQILGQGPKLLIQFQNNGVVDDSQLPKDRFSAERLKGVDSTLKIQPAKLEDSAVYLCASTLFPQAVYEQYFGPGTRLTVT.

V usage is TRBV10-1 and J usage is TRBJ2-4, with 7 bases lining up with TRBD1. Germline V gene data show CDR1 as WNHNN and CDR2 as SYGVQD (reference sequence). J gave up 3 bases and V 5 bases, and 1 base lay outside the gene matches. This CDR3 has 13 amino acids. This CDR3 reads CASSRDSKNIQYF. CDR3 nucleotides: TGCGCCAGCAGTAGGGACAGCAAAAACATTCAGTACTTC.

This clone has a single count. The CDR3: CASSQVSSQVYGYTF. CDR3 nucleotide sequence: TGCGCCAGCAGCCAAGTGAGTTCCCAGGTTTATGGCTACACCTTC. The chain is built from TRBV4-1 and TRBJ1-2, with no clear D. CDR3 length: 15 amino acids. Looked up from germline, CDR1 is MGHRA and CDR2 is YSYEKL. Trimming took off 1 base at V and 5 bases at J, with 14 bases between the two ends.

This clone came up a few times. The rearrangement uses TRBV19 and TRBJ1-3, with D tentatively TRBD1 (6 bases). The ends were cut back, 4 bases at V and 0 bases at J, with 10 bases in the middle. The CDR3 has 15 amino acids. Germline V gives CDR1 LNHDA, CDR2 SQIVND (reference sequence). The CDR3 region is CASSSAQGSGNTIYF. The CDR3 DNA is TGTGCCAGTAGTAGTGCACAGGGCTCTGGAAACACCATATATTTT.

The V gene is TRBV28, the J gene TRBJ2-1; possible D gene TRBD2, 5 bases. Trimming took 9 bases from V and 7 from J, leaving 13 bases between them. The CDR3 is 12 amino acids. The V gene's germline CDR1 is MDHEN and CDR2 SYDVKM. The CDR3 region has the DNA TGTGCCAGTCATACTAGTCCAAATGAGCAGTTCTTC. This encodes CASHTSPNEQFF.

This clone occurred once. The V gene is TRBV5-1, the J gene TRBJ1-1; no clear D. Trimming shortened V by 2 bases and J by 4 bases, and 12 bases separated the two germline ends. The CDR3 sequence is 14 residues long. Germline V gene sequence: CDR1 SGHRS, CDR2 YFSETQ. The DNA of the CDR3 is TGCGCCAGCAGCTTCGACGGGAGTGTCACTGAAGCTTTCTTT. As protein: CASSFDGSVTEAFF.

V gene TRBV20-1 combines with J gene TRBJ2-7; no firm D call. CDR3 length equals 11 residues. Germline lookup yields CDR1 DFQATT and CDR2 SNEGSKA (reference sequence). V dropped 5 bases and J dropped 4 bases, with 9 bases sitting between them. Written as DNA, the CDR3 is TGCAGTGCTCCGACTGAGTACGAGCAGTACTTC. Protein: CSAPTEYEQYF.

The J gene is TRBJ2-2, the V gene TRBV6-6; the D gene is possibly TRBD1 (5 bases). CDR3 size: 14 residues. The V end lost 6 bases, the J end lost 3 bases, and 11 bases lay between the germline ends. CDR1 MNHNY and CDR2 SVGAGI come from the germline V gene (reference sequence). The CDR3 DNA reads TGTGCCAGCAGCAAGGACATAGACACCGGGGAGCTGTTTTTT. Protein sequence: CASSKDIDTGELFF.

J is TRBJ1-5 and V is TRBV24-1; D perhaps matches TRBD1 (5 bases). V lost 4 bases to trimming and J lost 5 bases, with 14 bases between them. The CDR3 is made up of 15 amino acids. CDR1 is KGHDR, CDR2 SFDVKD, per germline. DNA of the CDR3: TGTGCCACCAGTGAACCTGGACACGACGATCAGCCCCAGCATTTT. Translating it yields CATSEPGHDDQPQHF.

The CDR3 DNA is TGCAGTGCTAGTGGGGGGCGAGAGACCCAGTACTTC. This codes for CSASGGRETQYF. The rearrangement links TRBV20-1 to TRBJ2-5, with D perhaps matching TRBD1 or TRBD2 (6 bases each). Germline V gene data show CDR1 as DFQATT and CDR2 as SNEGSKA (reference sequence). V shed 3 bases and J shed 4 bases, with 9 bases lying between them. The CDR3 loop spans 12 amino acids.

The rearrangement joins TRBV4-1 to TRBJ2-7, with D unresolved. This CDR3 is built from 13 residues. The germline V gene has CDR1 MGHRA and CDR2 YSYEKL. Trimming pared 0 bases from V and 4 bases from J, leaving 7 bases between. The CDR3 sequence is CASSQDVEYEQYF. The CDR3 DNA reads as TGCGCCAGCAGCCAAGATGTGGAGTACGAGCAGTACTTC.

The rearrangement joins TRBV19 to TRBJ2-3; TRBD1 matches at 8 bases. The CDR3 is made up of 14 amino acids. CDR1 is LNHDA, CDR2 SQIVND, per germline (reference sequence). V lost 6 bases and J lost 5; bases outside the gene matches: 7. The CDR3 protein is CASSSDRVRDTQYF. For the CDR3, the DNA is TGTGCCAGTAGCTCGGACAGGGTTAGAGATACGCAGTATTTT.

The rearrangement links TRBV10-2 to TRBJ2-3; D is possibly TRBD2 (6 bases). The germline V and J ends were trimmed by 3 bases and 7 bases, with 17 bases remaining between them. The germline V gene has CDR1 WSHSY and CDR2 SAAADI. The CDR3 contains 15 residues. As DNA, the CDR3 is TGCGCCAGCAGTGAAACGGCGGGATTCCCCTATACGCAGTATTTT. Translating gives CASSETAGFPYTQYF.

This clone occurred once. The genes are TRBV27 and TRBJ2-7; 8 bases line up with TRBD2. With 3 bases clipped from V and 1 base from J, the junction kept 5 bases outside the gene matches. The CDR3 is made up of 15 amino acids. Germline V gene lookup returns CDR1 MNHEY and CDR2 SMNVEV (reference sequence). CDR3: CASSFFGGGSYEQYF. CDR3 sequence (DNA): TGTGCCAGCAGTTTTTTCGGCGGGGGGTCCTACGAGCAGTACTTC.